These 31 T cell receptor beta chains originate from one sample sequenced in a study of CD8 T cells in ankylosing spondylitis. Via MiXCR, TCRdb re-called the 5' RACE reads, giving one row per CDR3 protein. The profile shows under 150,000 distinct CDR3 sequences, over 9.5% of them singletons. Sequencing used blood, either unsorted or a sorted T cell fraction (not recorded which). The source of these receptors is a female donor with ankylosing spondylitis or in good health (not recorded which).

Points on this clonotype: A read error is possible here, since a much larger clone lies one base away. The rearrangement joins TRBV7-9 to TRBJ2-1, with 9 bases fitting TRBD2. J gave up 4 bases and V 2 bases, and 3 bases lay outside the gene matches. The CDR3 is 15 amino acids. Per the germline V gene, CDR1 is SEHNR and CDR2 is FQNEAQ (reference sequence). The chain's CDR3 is CASSLLAGKYNEQFF. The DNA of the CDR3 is TGTGCCAGCAGCTTACTAGCGGGAAAGTACAATGAGCAGTTCTTC.

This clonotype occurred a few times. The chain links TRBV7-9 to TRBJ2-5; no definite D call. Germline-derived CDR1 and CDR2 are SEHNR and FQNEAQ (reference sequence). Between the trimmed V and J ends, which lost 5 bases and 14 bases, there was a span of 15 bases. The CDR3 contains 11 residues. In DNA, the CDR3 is TGTGCCAGCAGCGCGTCCCTCTCGACATACTTC. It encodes CASSASLSTYF.

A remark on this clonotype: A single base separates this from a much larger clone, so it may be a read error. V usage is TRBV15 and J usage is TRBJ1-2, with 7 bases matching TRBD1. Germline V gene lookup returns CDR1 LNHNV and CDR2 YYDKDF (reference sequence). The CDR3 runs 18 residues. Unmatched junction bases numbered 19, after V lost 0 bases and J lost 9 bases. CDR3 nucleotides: TGTGCCACCAGCAGAGACTCCCCAAACCACGACAGGGAAGGTAGCTACACCTTC. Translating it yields CATSRDSPNHDREGSYTF.

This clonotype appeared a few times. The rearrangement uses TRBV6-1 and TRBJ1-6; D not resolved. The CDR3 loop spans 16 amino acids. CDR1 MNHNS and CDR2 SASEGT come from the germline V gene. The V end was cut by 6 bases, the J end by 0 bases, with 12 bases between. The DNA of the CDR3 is TGTGCCAGCAGCCCCACCGGTAGCTCCTATAATTCACCCCTCCACTTT. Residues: CASSPTGSSYNSPLHF.

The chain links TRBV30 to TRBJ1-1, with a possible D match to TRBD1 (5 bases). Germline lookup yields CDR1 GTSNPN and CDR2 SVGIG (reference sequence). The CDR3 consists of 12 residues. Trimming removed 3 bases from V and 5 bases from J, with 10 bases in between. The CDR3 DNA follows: TGTGCCTGGAGATTGGGGCGAACTGAAGCTTTCTTT. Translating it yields CAWRLGRTEAFF.

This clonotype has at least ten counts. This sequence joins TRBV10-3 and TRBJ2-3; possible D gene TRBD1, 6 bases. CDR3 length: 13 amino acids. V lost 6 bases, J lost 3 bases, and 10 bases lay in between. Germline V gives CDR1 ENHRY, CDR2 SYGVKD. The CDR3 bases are TGTGCCATCAGGACTGACAGGACAGATACGCAGTATTTT. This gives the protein CAIRTDRTDTQYF.

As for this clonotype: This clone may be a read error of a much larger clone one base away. The DNA for the CDR3 is TGTGCCTGGAGTGTACGAGACTTAGGGTACTATGGCGACACCTTC. It codes for CAWSVRDLGYYGDTF. V and J are TRBV30 and TRBJ1-2, with unresolved D. This CDR3 has 15 amino acids. Looked up from germline, CDR1 is GTSNPN and CDR2 is SVGIG (reference sequence).

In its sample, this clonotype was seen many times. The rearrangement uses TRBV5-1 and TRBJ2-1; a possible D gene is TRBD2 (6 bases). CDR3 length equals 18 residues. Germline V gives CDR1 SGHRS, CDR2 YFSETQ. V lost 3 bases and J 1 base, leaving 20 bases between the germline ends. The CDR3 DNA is TGCGCCAGCAGCTGGCCCCGCGGGGATCTAAGATCCTACAATGAGCAGTTCTTC. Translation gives CASSWPRGDLRSYNEQFF.

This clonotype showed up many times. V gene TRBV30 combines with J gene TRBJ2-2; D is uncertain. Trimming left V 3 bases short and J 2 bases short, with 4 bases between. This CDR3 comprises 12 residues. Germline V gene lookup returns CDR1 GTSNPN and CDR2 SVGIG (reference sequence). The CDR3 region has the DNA TGTGCCTGGAGCCTCAACACCGGGGAGCTGTTTTTT. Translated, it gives CAWSLNTGELFF.

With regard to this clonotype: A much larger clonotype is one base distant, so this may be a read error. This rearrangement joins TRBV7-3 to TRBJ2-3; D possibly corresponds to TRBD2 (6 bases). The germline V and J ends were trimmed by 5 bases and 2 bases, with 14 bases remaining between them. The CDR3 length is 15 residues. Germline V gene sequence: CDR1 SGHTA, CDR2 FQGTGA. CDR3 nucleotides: TGTGCCAGCAGCCTCCGAGCGGGTCCCACAGATACGCAGTATTTT. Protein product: CASSLRAGPTDTQYF.

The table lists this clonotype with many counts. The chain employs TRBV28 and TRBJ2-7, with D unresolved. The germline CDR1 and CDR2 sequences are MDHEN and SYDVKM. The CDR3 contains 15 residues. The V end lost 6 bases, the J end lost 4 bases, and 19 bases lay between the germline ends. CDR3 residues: CASSTGSSHFYEQYF. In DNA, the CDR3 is TGTGCCAGCAGCACCGGGTCATCCCATTTTTACGAGCAGTACTTC.

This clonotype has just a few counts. The CDR3 reads CASSLDGGETQYF. In nucleotides, the CDR3 is TGTGCCAGCAGCTTAGACGGTGGAGAGACCCAGTACTTC. This chain uses TRBV7-7 with TRBJ2-5; D is unresolved. Germline V gene data show CDR1 as SSHAT and CDR2 as FNYEAQ (reference sequence). This CDR3 spans 13 amino acids. Trimming removed 1 base from V and 4 bases from J, with 7 bases in between.

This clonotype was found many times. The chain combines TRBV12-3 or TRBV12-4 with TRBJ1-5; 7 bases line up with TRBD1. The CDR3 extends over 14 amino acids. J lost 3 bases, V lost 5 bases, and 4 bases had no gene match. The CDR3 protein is CASSRTGFNQPQHF. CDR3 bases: TGTGCCAGCAGTCGGACAGGCTTCAATCAGCCCCAGCATTTT.

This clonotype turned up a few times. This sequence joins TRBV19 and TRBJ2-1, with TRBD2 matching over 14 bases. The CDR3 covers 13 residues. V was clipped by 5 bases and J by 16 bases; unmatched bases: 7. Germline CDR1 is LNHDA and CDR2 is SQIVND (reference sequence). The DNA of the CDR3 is TGTGCCAGTAGTGGGGGACTAGCGGGAGTATTCTTCTTC. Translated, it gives CASSGGLAGVFFF.

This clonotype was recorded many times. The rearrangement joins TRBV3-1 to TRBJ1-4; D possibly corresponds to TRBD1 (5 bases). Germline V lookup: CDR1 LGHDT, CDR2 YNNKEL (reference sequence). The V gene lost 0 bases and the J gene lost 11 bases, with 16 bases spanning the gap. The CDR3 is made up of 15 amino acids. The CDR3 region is CASSQEGLAGRKLFF. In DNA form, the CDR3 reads TGTGCCAGCAGCCAAGAGGGTCTCGCAGGGAGGAAACTGTTTTTT.

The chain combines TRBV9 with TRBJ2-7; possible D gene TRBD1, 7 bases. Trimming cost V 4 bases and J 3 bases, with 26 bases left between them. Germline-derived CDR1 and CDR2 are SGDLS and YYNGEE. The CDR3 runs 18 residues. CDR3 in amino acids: CASSSGGRQGFTDYEQYF. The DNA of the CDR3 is TGTGCCAGCAGCTCCGGGGGTAGACAGGGCTTTACCGACTACGAGCAGTACTTC.

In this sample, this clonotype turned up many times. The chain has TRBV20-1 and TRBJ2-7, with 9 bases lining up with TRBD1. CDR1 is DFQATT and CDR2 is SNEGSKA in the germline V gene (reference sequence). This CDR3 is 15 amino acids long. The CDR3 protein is CSVDRGRSTSYEQYF. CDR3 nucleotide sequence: TGCAGCGTGGACAGGGGACGATCTACCTCCTACGAGCAGTACTTC.

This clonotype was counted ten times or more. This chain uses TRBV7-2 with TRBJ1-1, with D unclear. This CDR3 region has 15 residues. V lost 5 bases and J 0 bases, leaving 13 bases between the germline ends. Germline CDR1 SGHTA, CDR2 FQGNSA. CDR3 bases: TGTGCCAGCAGCGCACCGGGGAACATGAACACTGAAGCTTTCTTT. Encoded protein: CASSAPGNMNTEAFF. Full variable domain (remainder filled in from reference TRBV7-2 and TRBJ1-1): GAGVSQSPSNKVTEKGKDVELRCDPISGHTALYWYRQSLGQGLEFLIYFQGNSAPDKSGLPSDRFSAERTGGSVSTLTIQRTQQEDSAVYLCASSAPGNMNTEAFFGQGTRLTVV.

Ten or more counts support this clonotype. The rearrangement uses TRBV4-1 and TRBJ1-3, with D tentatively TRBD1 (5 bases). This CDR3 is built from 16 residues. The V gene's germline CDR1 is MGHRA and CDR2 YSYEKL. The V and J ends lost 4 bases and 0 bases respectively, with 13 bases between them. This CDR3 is CASSRQSGYSGNTIYF. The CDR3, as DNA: TGCGCCAGCAGCCGACAGTCGGGGTACTCTGGAAACACCATATATTTT.

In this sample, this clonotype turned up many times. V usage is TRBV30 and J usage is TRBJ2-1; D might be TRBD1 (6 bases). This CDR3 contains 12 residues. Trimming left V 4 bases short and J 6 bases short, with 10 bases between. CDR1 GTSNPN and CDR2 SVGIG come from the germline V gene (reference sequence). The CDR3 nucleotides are TGTGCCTGGACGAGGGGGTTCAATGAGCAGTTCTTC. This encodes CAWTRGFNEQFF.

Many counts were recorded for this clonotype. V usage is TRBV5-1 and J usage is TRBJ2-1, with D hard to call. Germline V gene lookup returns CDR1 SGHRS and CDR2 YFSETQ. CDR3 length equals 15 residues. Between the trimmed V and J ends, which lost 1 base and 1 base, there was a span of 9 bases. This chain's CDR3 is CASSLRALSYNEQFF. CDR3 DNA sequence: TGCGCCAGCAGCTTGCGAGCCCTGTCCTACAATGAGCAGTTCTTC.

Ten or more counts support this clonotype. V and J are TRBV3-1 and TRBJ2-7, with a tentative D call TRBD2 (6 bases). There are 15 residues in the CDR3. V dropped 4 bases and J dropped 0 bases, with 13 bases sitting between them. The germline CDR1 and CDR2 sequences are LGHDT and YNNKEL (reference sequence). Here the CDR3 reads CASSPVAGSSYEQYF. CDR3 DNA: TGTGCCAGCAGCCCGGTAGCCGGGAGCTCCTACGAGCAGTACTTC.

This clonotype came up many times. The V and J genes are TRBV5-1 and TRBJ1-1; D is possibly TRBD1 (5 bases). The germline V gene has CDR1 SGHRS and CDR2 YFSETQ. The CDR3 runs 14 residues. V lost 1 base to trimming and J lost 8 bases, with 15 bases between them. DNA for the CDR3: TGCGCCAGCAGCTTGTCCCACGGTGGGGGAGAAGCTTTCTTT. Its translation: CASSLSHGGGEAFF.

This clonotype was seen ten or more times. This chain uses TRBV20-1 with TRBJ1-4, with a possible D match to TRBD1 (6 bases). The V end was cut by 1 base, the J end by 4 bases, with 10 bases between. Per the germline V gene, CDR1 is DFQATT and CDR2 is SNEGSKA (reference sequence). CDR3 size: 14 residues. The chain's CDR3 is CSARGQALNEKLFF. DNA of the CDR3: TGCAGTGCTAGAGGACAGGCGCTTAATGAAAAACTGTTTTTT.

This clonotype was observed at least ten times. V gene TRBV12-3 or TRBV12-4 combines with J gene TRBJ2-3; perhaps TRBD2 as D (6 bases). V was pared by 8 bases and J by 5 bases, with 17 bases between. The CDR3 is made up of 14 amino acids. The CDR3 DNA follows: TGTGCCAGCTCTGATAGGAGGGTAAGAGATACGCAGTATTTT. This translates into CASSDRRVRDTQYF.

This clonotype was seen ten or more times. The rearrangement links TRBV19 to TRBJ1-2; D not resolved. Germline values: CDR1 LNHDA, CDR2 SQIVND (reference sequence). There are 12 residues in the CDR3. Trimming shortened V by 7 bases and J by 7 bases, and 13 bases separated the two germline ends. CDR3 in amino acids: CASMGRGSGYTF. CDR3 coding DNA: TGTGCCAGTATGGGTCGCGGGTCTGGCTACACCTTC.

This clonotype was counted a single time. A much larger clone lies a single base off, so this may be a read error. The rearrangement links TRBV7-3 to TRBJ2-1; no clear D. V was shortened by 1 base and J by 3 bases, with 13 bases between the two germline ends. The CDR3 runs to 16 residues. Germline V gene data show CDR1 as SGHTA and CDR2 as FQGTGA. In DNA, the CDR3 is TGTGCCAGCAGCTTAAGGCCGTGGGTCAACTACAATGAGCAGTTCTTC. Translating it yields CASSLRPWVNYNEQFF.

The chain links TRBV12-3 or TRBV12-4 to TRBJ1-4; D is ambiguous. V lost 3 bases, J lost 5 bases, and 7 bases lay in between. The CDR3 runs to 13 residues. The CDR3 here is CASSLRSNEKLFF. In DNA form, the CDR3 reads TGTGCCAGCAGTTTGAGGTCAAATGAAAAACTGTTTTTT.

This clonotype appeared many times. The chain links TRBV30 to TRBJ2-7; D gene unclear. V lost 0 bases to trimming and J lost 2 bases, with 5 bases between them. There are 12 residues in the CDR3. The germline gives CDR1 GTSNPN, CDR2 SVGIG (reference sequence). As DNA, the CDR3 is TGTGCCTGGAGTGTAGGGCCCTACGAGCAGTACTTC. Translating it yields CAWSVGPYEQYF.

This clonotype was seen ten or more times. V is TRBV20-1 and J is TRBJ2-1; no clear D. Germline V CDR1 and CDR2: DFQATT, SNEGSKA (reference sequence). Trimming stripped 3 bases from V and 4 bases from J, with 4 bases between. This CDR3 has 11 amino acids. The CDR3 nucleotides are TGCAGTGCTAGTCCTTACAATGAGCAGTTCTTC. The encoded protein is CSASPYNEQFF.

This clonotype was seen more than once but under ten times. The CDR3 nucleotides read TGTGCCAGCAGCTTCGGCGGGAGGGCCGGTAATGAGCAGTTCTTC. This sequence encodes CASSFGGRAGNEQFF. This rearrangement joins TRBV7-2 to TRBJ2-1, with 9 bases aligning to TRBD2. This CDR3 region has 15 residues. With V trimmed by 3 bases and J by 7 bases, 7 bases remained unmatched. Germline CDR1 and CDR2: SGHTA and FQGNSA.